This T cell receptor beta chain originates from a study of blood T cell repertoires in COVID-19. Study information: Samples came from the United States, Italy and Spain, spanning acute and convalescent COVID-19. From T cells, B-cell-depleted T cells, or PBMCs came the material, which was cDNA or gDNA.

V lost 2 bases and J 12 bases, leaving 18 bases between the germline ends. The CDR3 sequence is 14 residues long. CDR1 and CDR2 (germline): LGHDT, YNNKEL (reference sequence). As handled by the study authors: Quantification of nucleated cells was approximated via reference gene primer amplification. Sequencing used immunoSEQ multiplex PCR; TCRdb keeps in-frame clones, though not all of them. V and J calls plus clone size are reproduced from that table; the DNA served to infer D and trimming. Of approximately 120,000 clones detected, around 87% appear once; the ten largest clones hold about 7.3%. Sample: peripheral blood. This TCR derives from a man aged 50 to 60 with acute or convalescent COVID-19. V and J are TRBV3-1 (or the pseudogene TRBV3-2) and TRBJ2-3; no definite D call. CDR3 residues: CASSQKVMPHSQYF. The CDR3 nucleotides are TGTGCCAGCAGCCAAAAAGTAATGCCCCACTCTCAGTATTTT.